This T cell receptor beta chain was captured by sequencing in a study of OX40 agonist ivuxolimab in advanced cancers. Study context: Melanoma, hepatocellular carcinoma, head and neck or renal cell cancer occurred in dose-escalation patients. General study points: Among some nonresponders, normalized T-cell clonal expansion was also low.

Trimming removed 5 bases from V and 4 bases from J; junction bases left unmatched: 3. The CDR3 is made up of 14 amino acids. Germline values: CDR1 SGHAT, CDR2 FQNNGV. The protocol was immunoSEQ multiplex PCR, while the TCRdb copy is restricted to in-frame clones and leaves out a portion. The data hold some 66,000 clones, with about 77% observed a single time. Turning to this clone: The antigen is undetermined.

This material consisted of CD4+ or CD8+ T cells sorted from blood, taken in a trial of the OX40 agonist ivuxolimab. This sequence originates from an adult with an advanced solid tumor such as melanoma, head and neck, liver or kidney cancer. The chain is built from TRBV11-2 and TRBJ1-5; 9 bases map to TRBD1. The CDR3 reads CASSPGTGNQPQHF. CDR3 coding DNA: TGTGCCAGCAGCCCTGGGACAGGGAATCAGCCCCAGCATTTT.